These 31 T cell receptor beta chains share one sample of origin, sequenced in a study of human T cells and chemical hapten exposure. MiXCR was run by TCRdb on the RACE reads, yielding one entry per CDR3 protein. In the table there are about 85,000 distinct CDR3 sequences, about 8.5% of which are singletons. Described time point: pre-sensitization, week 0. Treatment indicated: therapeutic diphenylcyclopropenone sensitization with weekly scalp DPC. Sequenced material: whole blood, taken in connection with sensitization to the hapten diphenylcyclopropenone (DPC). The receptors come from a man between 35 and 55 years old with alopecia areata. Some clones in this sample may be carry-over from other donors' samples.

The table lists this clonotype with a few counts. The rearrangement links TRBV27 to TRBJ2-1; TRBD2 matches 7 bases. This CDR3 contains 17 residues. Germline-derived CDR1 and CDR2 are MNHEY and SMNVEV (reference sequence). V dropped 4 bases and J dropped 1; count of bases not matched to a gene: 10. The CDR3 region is CASSSLPGLVSYNEQFF. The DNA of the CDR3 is TGTGCCAGCAGTTCCCTCCCCGGACTAGTATCCTACAATGAGCAGTTCTTC.

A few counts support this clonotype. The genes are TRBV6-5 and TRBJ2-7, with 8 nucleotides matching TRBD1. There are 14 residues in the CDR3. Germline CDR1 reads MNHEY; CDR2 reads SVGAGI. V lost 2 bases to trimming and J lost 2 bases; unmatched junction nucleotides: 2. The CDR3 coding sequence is TGTGCCAGCAGTTACCGGACAGGGCCCTACGAGCAGTACTTC. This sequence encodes CASSYRTGPYEQYF.

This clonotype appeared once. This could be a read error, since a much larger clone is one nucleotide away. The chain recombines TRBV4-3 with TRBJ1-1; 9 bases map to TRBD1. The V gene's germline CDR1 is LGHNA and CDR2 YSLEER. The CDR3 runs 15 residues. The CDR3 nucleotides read TGCGCCAGCAGCCCAACAGGGGGCTCGAACAATGAAGCTTTCTTT. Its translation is CASSPTGGSNNEAFF.

The CDR3 is CASRDSSTDTQYF. As DNA, the CDR3 is TGTGCCAGCAGAGACAGTAGCACAGATACGCAGTATTTT. This chain links TRBV28 with TRBJ2-3, with D tentatively TRBD1 (5 bases). V was trimmed by 6 bases and J by 0 bases, leaving 7 bases between them. Per the germline V gene, CDR1 is MDHEN and CDR2 is SYDVKM. The CDR3 loop spans 13 amino acids.

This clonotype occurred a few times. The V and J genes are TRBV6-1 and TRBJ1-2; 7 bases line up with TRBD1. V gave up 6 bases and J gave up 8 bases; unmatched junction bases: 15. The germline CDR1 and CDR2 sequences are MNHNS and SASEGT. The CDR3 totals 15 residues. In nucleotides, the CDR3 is TGTGCCAGCAGGGCCGGACAGGACGGCTCAAAGGGCTACACCTTC. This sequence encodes CASRAGQDGSKGYTF.

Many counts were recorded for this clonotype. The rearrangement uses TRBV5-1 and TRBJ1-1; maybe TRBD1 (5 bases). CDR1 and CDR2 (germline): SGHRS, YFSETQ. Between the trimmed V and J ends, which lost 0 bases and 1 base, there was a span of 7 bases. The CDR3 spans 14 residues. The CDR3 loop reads CASSLVQGNTEAFF. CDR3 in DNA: TGCGCCAGCAGCTTGGTCCAGGGGAACACTGAAGCTTTCTTT.

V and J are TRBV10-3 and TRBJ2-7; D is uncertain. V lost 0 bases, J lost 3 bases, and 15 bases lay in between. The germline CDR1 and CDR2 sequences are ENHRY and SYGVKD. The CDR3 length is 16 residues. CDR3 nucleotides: TGTGCCATCAGTGAGTCGGCAGGCCCCCCGGTCTACGAGCAGTACGTC. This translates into CAISESAGPPVYEQYV.

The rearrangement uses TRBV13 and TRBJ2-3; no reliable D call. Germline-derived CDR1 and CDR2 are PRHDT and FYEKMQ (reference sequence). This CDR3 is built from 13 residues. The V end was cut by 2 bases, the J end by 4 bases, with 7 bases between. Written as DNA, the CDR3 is TGTGCCAGCAGCTTATCGGCCGCAGATACGCAGTATTTT. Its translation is CASSLSAADTQYF.

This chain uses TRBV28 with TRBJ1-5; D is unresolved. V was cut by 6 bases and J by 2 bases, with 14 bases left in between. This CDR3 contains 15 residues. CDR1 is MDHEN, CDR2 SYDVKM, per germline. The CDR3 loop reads CASRTSGVGNQPQHF. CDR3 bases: TGTGCCAGCAGGACCTCCGGGGTTGGCAATCAGCCCCAGCATTTT.

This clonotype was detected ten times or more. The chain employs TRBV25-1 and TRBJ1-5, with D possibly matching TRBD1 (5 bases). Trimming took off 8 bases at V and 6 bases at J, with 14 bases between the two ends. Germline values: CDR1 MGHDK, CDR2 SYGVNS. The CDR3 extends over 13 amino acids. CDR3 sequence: CASQRGESQPQHF. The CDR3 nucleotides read TGTGCCAGCCAGAGGGGAGAGAGTCAGCCCCAGCATTTT.

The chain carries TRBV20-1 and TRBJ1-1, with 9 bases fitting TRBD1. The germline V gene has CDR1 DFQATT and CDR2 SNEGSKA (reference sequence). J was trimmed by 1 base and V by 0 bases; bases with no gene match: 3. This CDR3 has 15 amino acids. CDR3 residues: CSARDWGQGNTEAFF. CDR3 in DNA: TGCAGTGCTAGAGATTGGGGACAGGGGAACACTGAAGCTTTCTTT.

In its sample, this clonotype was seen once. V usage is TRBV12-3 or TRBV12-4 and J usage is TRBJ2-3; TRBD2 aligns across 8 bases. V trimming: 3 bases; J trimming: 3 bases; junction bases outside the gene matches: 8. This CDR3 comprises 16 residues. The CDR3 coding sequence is TGTGCCAGCAGTTTTTTTGCGGGAGGTCCTACAGATACGCAGTATTTT. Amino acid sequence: CASSFFAGGPTDTQYF.

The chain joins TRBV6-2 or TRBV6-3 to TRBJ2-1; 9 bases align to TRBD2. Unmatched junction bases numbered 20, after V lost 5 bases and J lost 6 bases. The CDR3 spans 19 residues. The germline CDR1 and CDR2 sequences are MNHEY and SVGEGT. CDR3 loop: CASSATQGRGGSGSNEQFF. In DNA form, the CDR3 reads TGTGCCAGCAGTGCGACACAGGGTCGGGGAGGTAGCGGGAGCAATGAGCAGTTCTTC.

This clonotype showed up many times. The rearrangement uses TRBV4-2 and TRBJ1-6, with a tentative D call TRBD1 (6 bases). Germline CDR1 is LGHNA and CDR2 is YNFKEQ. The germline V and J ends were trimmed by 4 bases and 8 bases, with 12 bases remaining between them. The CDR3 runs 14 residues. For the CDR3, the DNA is TGTGCCAGCAGCCTAGCAGGGGACGATTCACCCCTCCACTTT. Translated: CASSLAGDDSPLHF.

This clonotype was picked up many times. CDR3 protein: CAIRKTGTGTSGSDEQYF. The CDR3 nucleotides are TGTGCCATCAGGAAAACCGGGACAGGGACTAGCGGGAGCGACGAGCAGTACTTC. The chain recombines TRBV10-3 with TRBJ2-7; 14 bases agree with TRBD2. Germline-derived CDR1 and CDR2 are ENHRY and SYGVKD. Trimming took 6 bases from V and 5 from J; bases not matched to a gene: 15. This CDR3 has 18 amino acids.

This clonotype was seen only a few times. CDR3 amino acids: CASSPGTGIEQYV. DNA of the CDR3: TGTGCCAGCAGCCCCGGGACAGGAATCGAGCAGTACGTC. V and J are TRBV7-9 and TRBJ2-7; 8 bases are shared with TRBD1. V shed 5 bases and J 6 bases; nucleotides not matched to a gene: 6. In germline, CDR1 is SEHNR, CDR2 FQNEAQ (reference sequence). CDR3 length: 13 residues.

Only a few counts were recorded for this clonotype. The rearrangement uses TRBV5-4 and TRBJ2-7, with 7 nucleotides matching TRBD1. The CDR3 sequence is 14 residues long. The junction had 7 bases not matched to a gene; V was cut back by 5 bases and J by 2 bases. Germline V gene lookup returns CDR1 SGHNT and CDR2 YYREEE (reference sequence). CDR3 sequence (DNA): TGTGCCAGCAGTTACAAGGGACAGCCCTACGAGCAGTACGTC. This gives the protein CASSYKGQPYEQYV.

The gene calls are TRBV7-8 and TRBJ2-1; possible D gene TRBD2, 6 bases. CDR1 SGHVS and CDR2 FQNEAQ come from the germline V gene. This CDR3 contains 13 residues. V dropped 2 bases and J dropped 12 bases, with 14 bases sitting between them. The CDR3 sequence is CASSLKSGAGQFF. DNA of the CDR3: TGTGCCAGCAGCTTAAAGTCTGGAGCGGGGCAGTTCTTC.

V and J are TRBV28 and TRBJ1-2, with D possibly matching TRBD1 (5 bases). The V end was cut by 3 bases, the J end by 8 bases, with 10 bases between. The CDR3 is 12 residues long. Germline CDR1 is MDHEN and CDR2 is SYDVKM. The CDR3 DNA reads TGTGCCAGCAGTTTTGGGACGAGGGGCTACACCTTC. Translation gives CASSFGTRGYTF.

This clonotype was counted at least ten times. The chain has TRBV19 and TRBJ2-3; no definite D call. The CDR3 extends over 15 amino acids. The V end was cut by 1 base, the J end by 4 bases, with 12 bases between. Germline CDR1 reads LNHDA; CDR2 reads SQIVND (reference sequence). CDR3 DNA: TGTGCCAGTAGTATAGGAGGCGGCGAGGCAGATACGCAGTATTTT. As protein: CASSIGGGEADTQYF.

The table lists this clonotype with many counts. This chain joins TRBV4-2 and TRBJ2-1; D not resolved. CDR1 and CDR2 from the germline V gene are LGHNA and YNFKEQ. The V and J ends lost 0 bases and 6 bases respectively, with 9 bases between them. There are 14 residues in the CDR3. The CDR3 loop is CASSQDYEINEQFF. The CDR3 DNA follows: TGTGCCAGCAGCCAAGATTACGAAATCAATGAGCAGTTCTTC.

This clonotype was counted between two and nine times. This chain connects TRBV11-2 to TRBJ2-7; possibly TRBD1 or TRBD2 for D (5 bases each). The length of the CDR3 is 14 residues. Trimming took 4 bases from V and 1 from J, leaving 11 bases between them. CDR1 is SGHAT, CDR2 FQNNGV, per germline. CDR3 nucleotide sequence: TGTGCCAGCAGCTCAGTGGGGGATTCCTACGAGCAGTACGTC. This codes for CASSSVGDSYEQYV.

Here the CDR3 DNA reads TGTGCCAGCAGTTTAGGCATGAGGAACACTGAAGCTTTCTTT. It specifies CASSLGMRNTEAFF. The rearrangement uses TRBV12-3 or TRBV12-4 and TRBJ1-1; D is ambiguous. The CDR3 loop spans 14 amino acids. The V end lost 1 base, the J end lost 1 base, and 7 bases lay between the germline ends.

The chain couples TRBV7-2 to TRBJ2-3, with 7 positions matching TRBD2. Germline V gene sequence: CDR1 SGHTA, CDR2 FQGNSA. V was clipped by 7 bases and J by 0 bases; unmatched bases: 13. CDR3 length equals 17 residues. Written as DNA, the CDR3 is TGTGCCAGCACCCCGGTGGGGGGGAGGACTAGCACAGATACGCAGTATTTT. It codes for CASTPVGGRTSTDTQYF.

CDR3 bases: TGTGCCAGCAGCCAATCACAGGGGAAGCAGTTCTTC. Amino acid sequence: CASSQSQGKQFF. The V and J genes are TRBV14 and TRBJ2-1; 7 nucleotides line up with TRBD1. The V segment lost 2 bases and the J segment 11 bases; nucleotides outside the gene matches: 3. Germline V gene lookup returns CDR1 SGHDN and CDR2 FVKESK. CDR3 length: 12 amino acids.

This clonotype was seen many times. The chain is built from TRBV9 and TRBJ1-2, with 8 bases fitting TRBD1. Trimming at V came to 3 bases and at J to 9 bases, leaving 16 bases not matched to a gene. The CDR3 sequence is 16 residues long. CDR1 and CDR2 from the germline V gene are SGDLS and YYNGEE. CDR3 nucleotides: TGTGCCAGCAGCGGAACCGGGACAGGCGGGCGGGATCGCTACACCTTC. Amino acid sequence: CASSGTGTGGRDRYTF.

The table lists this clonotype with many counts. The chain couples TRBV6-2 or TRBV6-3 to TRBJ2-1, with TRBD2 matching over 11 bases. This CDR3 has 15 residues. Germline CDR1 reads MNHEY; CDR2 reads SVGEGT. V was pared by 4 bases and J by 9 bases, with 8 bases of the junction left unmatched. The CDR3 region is CASSSILAGAGEQFF. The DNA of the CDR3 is TGTGCCAGCAGTTCTATACTAGCGGGAGCAGGTGAGCAGTTCTTC.

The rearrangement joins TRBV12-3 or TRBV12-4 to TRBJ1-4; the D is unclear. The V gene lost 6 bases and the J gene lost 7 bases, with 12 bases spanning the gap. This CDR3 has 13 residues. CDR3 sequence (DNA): TGTGCCAGCAGGTTAATGGCTAGTGAAAAACTGTTTTTT. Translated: CASRLMASEKLFF.

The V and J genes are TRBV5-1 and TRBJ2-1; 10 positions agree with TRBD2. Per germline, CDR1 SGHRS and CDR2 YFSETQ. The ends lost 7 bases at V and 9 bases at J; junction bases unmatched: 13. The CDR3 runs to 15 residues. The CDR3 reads CASRPRASGSFEQFF. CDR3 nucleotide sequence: TGCGCCAGCCGACCCAGGGCTAGCGGGAGTTTTGAGCAGTTCTTC.

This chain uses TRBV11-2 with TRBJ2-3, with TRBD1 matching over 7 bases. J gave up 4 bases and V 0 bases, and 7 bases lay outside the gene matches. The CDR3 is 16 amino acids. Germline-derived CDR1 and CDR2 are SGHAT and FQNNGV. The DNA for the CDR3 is TGTGCCAGCAGCTTAGATCGGAGACAGGGCCCAGATACGCAGTATTTT. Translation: CASSLDRRQGPDTQYF.

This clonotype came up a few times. The DNA for the CDR3 is TGTGCCAGCAGTTTACTAGCGGGAGGAGTCGGGGAGCTGTTTTTT. Translated, it gives CASSLLAGGVGELFF. The rearrangement joins TRBV6-2 or TRBV6-3 to TRBJ2-2; 12 bases map to TRBD2. Looked up from germline, CDR1 is MNHEY and CDR2 is SVGEGT. Germline trimming cut 4 bases from V and 7 bases from J; bases unmatched to any gene: 4. The CDR3 length is 15 residues.